The 9 T cell receptor beta chains given below trace back to one sample, sequenced in a study of tumor and adjacent non-tumor tissue in lung cancer. TCRbeta libraries were built with three rounds of nested PCR, modified from ARM-PCR. TCRdb re-analysed the multiplex PCR reads in MiXCR, keeping a single row per CDR3 protein. The top ten hold roughly 19% of the sample, which has fewer than 45,000 distinct CDR3 sequences, around 62% seen once. RNA was extracted from bulk tissue without any cell sorting. This non-tumor lung sample came from over 3 cm beyond the tumor edge. The sequenced material came from distant non-tumor lung tissue. Every receptor here comes from a woman between 40 and 55 years old with non-small cell lung cancer.

Points on this clonotype: A read error is possible here, since a much larger clone lies one base away. The CDR3 sequence is CASKDPVANTRELFF. The CDR3 DNA reads as TGTGCCAGCAAGGATCCGGTCGCGAACACCCGGGAGCTGTTTTTT. The rearrangement links TRBV6-5 to TRBJ2-2; no reliable D call. The CDR3 runs 15 residues. Looked up from germline, CDR1 is MNHEY and CDR2 is SVGAGI.

This clonotype was found a few times. With a much larger clone just one base away, this may be a read error. The chain couples TRBV6-4 to TRBJ2-1; 7 bases align to TRBD2. Germline V CDR1 and CDR2: MRHNA, SNTAGT. J gave up 4 bases and V 6 bases, and 3 bases lay outside the gene matches. This CDR3 is 13 amino acids long. The CDR3 region is CASSLREYNEQFF. The DNA for the CDR3 is TGTGCCAGCAGCCTGCGGGAGTACAATGAGCAGTTCTTC.

Worth noting for this clonotype: One end of the junction varies from germline; a read error may be responsible. The rearrangement joins TRBV6-2 or TRBV6-3 to TRBJ2-3; TRBD2 is a possible D gene (5 bases). CDR1 is MNHEY, CDR2 SVGEGT, per germline. CDR3 size: 17 residues. DNA of the CDR3: TGTGCCAGGAGCCCCCGAAGCGGCTTCCTTAGCACAGATGCGCAGTATTTT. Translation gives CARSPRSGFLSTDAQYF.

This clonotype showed up just once. The chain combines TRBV10-1 with TRBJ2-7; maybe TRBD2 (7 bases). The CDR3 sequence is 14 residues long. The germline V gene has CDR1 WNHNN and CDR2 SYGVQD (reference sequence). Between the trimmed V and J ends, which lost 9 bases and 4 bases, there was a span of 19 bases. The CDR3 DNA sequence: TGCGCCAGAATGACTAGCAGGGGAAAATACGAGCAGTACTTC. Translation gives CARMTSRGKYEQYF.

This clonotype turned up a few times. This may stem from a read error, because a much larger clone lies one nucleotide away. This sequence joins TRBV12-3 or TRBV12-4 and TRBJ2-1; unclear D gene. CDR3 length: 15 residues. The CDR3 sequence is CARSSRVEPRNEQFF. CDR3 sequence (DNA): TGTGCCAGGAGTTCGAGAGTGGAACCGCGCAATGAGCAGTTCTTC.

As concerns this clonotype: At one of its ends the junction is not consistent with the germline gene, which may arise from a read error. The CDR3 reads CASSDKRGNYGYAF. The CDR3 bases are TGTGCCAGCAGCGATAAGCGGGGGAACTATGGCTACGCCTTC. This chain joins TRBV6-5 and TRBJ1-2; possible D gene TRBD1, 5 bases. Germline CDR1 reads MNHEY; CDR2 reads SVGAGI. CDR3 size: 14 residues.

The V call is TRBV10-2, the J call TRBJ1-1, with D hard to call. Germline CDR1 reads WSHSY; CDR2 reads SAAADI. Trimming removed 8 bases from V and 1 base from J, with 5 bases in between. The CDR3 length is 11 residues. CDR3 protein: CASQGNTEAFF. The CDR3 coding sequence is TGCGCCAGCCAAGGGAACACTGAAGCTTTCTTT.

Regarding this clonotype: Likely a read error: the CDR3 ends without its conserved phenylalanine or tryptophan. The genes are TRBV11-3 and TRBJ1-1, with D uncertain. This CDR3 is built from 11 residues. Germline V gene data show CDR1 as SGHNT and CDR2 as YENEEA. Trimming took off 5 bases at V and 7 bases at J, with 8 bases between the two ends. The CDR3 DNA reads as TGTGCCAGCAGCCTGAGGCGTGAAGCTTTCTAT. Protein: CASSLRREAFY.

This clonotype was found many times. The chain uses TRBV20-1 and TRBJ2-7; 14 bases are a match to TRBD2. The germline V gene has CDR1 DFQATT and CDR2 SNEGSKA (reference sequence). This CDR3 comprises 17 residues. The V and J ends lost 3 bases and 2 bases, in that order; junction bases with no gene match: 9. The CDR3 spells CSARTSGRAAIPYEQYF. In DNA, the CDR3 is TGCAGTGCTAGGACTAGCGGGAGGGCGGCTATTCCCTACGAGCAGTACTTC.